One TCR beta chain is described in this entry. Reprocessing the 5' RACE reads, TCRdb reports a single entry for every CDR3 protein and omits DNA. This listing includes more than 110,000 distinct CDR3 sequences. This sample was included in a study of monozygotic twins with inflammatory bowel disease. This TCR was sampled from a human donor with ulcerative colitis or Crohn's disease, or a healthy co-twin of an affected twin (not recorded which). Sequencing was carried out using blood.

CDR3 sequence reads: CASSSPGLGGTEAFF. The chain uses TRBV6-1 and TRBJ1-1; there is no DNA to check the TCRdb D call of TRBD1. The V gene's germline CDR1 is MNHNS and CDR2 SASEGT. This CDR3 comprises 15 residues.